The 9 T cell receptor beta chains below come from one sample, sequenced in a study of cytomegalovirus exposure and HLA in healthy donors. This PCR relied on a set of 60 Vbeta primers and 13 Jbeta primers. TCRdb's table, derived via immunoSEQ multiplex PCR, lists solely in-frame clones and lacks some. The sample includes 140,000 to 150,000 clones, around 70% of them seen just once. Sequenced material: PBMCs. These receptor sequences come from a woman in her fifties or sixties in good health and CMV-seropositive.

This clone was observed a few times. The chain employs TRBV6-1 and TRBJ2-3; tentative D call: TRBD1 (5 bases). In germline, CDR1 is MNHNS, CDR2 SASEGT. V gave up 4 bases and J gave up 2 bases, with 10 bases separating them. CDR3 size: 14 residues. This CDR3 is CASSGSGATDTQYF. For the CDR3, the DNA is TGTGCCAGCAGTGGGTCTGGGGCCACAGATACGCAGTATTTT.

J is TRBJ2-3 and V is TRBV9, with TRBD2 matching 13 bases. V lost 3 bases, J lost 5 bases, and 3 bases stayed unmatched. The germline V gene has CDR1 SGDLS and CDR2 YYNGEE. CDR3 length: 15 amino acids. CDR3 nucleotide sequence: TGTGCCAGCAGCGAACTAGCGGGAGGGCAAGATACGCAGTATTTT. It specifies CASSELAGGQDTQYF.

This rearrangement joins TRBV2 to TRBJ2-1; TRBD2 agrees at 9 bases. Germline V gives CDR1 SNHLY, CDR2 FYNNEI. This CDR3 region has 15 residues. Trimming removed 4 bases from V and 9 bases from J; junction bases left unmatched: 10. CDR3 nucleotide sequence: TGTGCCAGCAGTGTGAGTAGCGGGAGTATGAGTGAGCAGTTCTTC. Its protein product is CASSVSSGSMSEQFF.

This chain uses TRBV7-9 with TRBJ1-2; D call uncertain. The length of the CDR3 is 13 residues. Germline V gene lookup returns CDR1 SEHNR and CDR2 FQNEAQ (reference sequence). The ends were cut back, 2 bases at V and 6 bases at J, with 10 bases in the middle. The CDR3 sequence: CASSLTGLDGYTF. DNA for the CDR3: TGTGCCAGCAGCTTAACGGGGTTAGATGGCTACACCTTC.

The gene calls are TRBV10-3 and TRBJ1-4, with 10 bases aligning to TRBD1. This CDR3 region has 15 residues. The V gene's germline CDR1 is ENHRY and CDR2 SYGVKD. The ends lost 2 bases at V and 5 bases at J; junction bases unmatched: 2. The CDR3 sequence: CAISEPGQGNEKLFF. The CDR3, as DNA: TGTGCCATCAGTGAGCCGGGACAGGGGAATGAAAAACTGTTTTTT.

The chain combines TRBV6-1 with TRBJ2-1; the match to TRBD1 covers 8 bases. With 3 bases clipped from V and 7 bases from J, the junction kept 5 bases outside the gene matches. The CDR3 sequence is 14 residues long. The germline V gene encodes CDR1 MNHNS and CDR2 SASEGT. The CDR3 DNA follows: TGTGCCAGCAGTGACAGGGGGCTGTGGAATGAGCAGTTCTTC. Its protein is CASSDRGLWNEQFF.

About this clone itself: Different DNA sequences within this sample yield the same CDR3. The genes are TRBV4-1 and TRBJ2-7; 12 bases are a match to TRBD1. V dropped 3 bases and J dropped 4; count of bases not matched to a gene: 4. The germline gives CDR1 MGHRA, CDR2 YSYEKL. This CDR3 spans 15 amino acids. CDR3 protein: CASSQGTGGAYEQYF. The CDR3, as DNA: TGCGCCAGCAGCCAGGGGACAGGGGGCGCGTACGAGCAGTACTTC.

This sequence joins TRBV6-5 and TRBJ1-2; D is ambiguous. V was cut by 2 bases and J by 8 bases, with 6 bases left in between. Germline assignment: CDR1 MNHEY and CDR2 SVGAGI. CDR3 length: 11 residues. The CDR3 DNA sequence: TGTGCCAGCAGTTACGCGGGCGGCTACACCTTC. Protein product: CASSYAGGYTF.

Comments on this clone: This specimen includes other DNA sequences encoding the same CDR3. The V gene is TRBV19, the J gene TRBJ2-7, with a possible D match to TRBD2 (5 bases). The V end lost 3 bases, the J end lost 0 bases, and 6 bases lay between the germline ends. The CDR3 length is 13 residues. The germline CDR1 and CDR2 sequences are LNHDA and SQIVND (reference sequence). The CDR3 is CASSIGSSYEQYF. The CDR3 bases are TGTGCCAGTAGTATTGGGAGCTCCTACGAGCAGTACTTC.